This T cell receptor beta chain was sequenced in a study of shared clonotypes between healthy human individuals. Naive CD8 isolation took CD45RO-negative cells positively selected for CCR7 and excluded terminally differentiated effector memory CD45RA+ cells. Donors comprised only Caucasian adults living in Nashville, Tennessee. The assay was immunoSEQ multiplex PCR, and TCRdb's table has in-frame clones only and misses some. The table lists a few million clones, approximately 92% of them singletons. V shed 6 bases and J 8 bases; nucleotides not matched to a gene: 16. Germline V gene data show CDR1 as WNHNN and CDR2 as SYGVQD (reference sequence). The CDR3 runs to 16 residues.

This sequence was found in a young man in good health. Some clones in this sample may be carry-over from other donors' samples. Sequencing was performed on naive CD8+ T cells from PBMCs. The chain is built from TRBV10-1 and TRBJ2-1; TRBD2 matches at 7 bases. CDR3 DNA sequence: TGCGCCAGCAGCGCCGGGCCGCAAAGCGGGAATCATGAGCAGTTCTTC. As protein: CASSAGPQSGNHEQFF.